A selection of T cell receptor beta chains follows, all from one sample in a study of T cells after yellow fever vaccination. TCRdb processed the 5' RACE reads anew with MiXCR; each CDR3 protein has one entry. The table includes 200,000 to 250,000 distinct CDR3 sequences, approximately 3.3% detected once. Here the sequenced sample was CD4+ T cells sorted from PBMCs, taken 10 days after the yellow fever booster vaccination. The receptors come from a man in his late teens or twenties who received the YFV17D yellow fever vaccine. CDR3s include the opening cysteine and the closing phenylalanine or tryptophan. Each record gives: CDR3 protein, CDR3 DNA, D gene, J gene, V gene, clone size. D genes are given only for firm matches. The size of a clone is reported for some rows only, either as once, few or many, or as a class for expanded clones.

CASSPTGGEETQYF,TGCGCCAGCAGCCCTACAGGGGGCGAGGAGACCCAGTACTTC,TRBD1,TRBJ2-5,TRBV4-3,NA
CASSESTIGETQYF,TGTGCCAGCAGCGAATCGACTATTGGAGAGACCCAGTACTTC,NA,TRBJ2-5,TRBV5-6,many
CSARVAILGTEAFF,TGCAGTGCTAGAGTGGCTATTTTAGGGACTGAAGCTTTCTTT,NA,TRBJ1-1,TRBV20-1,many
CAIGEQQEAQYF,TGTGCCATCGGGGAACAGCAAGAGGCCCAGTACTTC,NA,TRBJ2-5,TRBV10-3,few
CASSQDWATQETQYF,TGTGCCAGCAGCCAAGATTGGGCCACCCAAGAGACCCAGTACTTC,NA,TRBJ2-5,TRBV3-1,many
CASSEGRVSDTQYF,TGTGCCAGCAGTGAGGGCAGGGTTTCAGATACGCAGTATTTT,NA,TRBJ2-3,TRBV6-1,few
CSVPSGGGTDTQYF,TGCAGCGTCCCGTCAGGGGGCGGCACAGATACGCAGTATTTT,TRBD1,TRBJ2-3,TRBV29-1,NA
CASSLGLAGGQGTQYF,TGTGCCAGCAGCTTAGGACTAGCGGGGGGTCAAGGAACCCAGTACTTC,TRBD2,TRBJ2-5,TRBV7-3,few
CASSPLMAGEEKLFF,TGTGCCAGCAGCCCGTTGATGGCAGGCGAGGAAAAACTGTTTTTT,NA,TRBJ1-4,TRBV7-2,NA
CASSSRVNQPQHF,TGTGCCAGCAGTTCCAGGGTCAATCAGCCCCAGCATTTT,NA,TRBJ1-5,TRBV28,many
CAIRGGNEQFF,TGTGCCATCAGGGGTGGGAATGAGCAGTTCTTC,NA,TRBJ2-1,TRBV10-3,many
CASSFAVQETQYF,TGTGCCAGCAGCTTCGCGGTGCAAGAGACCCAGTACTTC,NA,TRBJ2-5,TRBV7-3,NA
CASSLYSGNTIYF,TGTGCCAGCAGCCTGTACTCTGGAAACACCATATATTTT,NA,TRBJ1-3,TRBV7-2,many